One sample yielded the 25 T cell receptor beta chains listed below, sequenced in a study of cytomegalovirus exposure and HLA in healthy donors. PCR primers comprised 60 Vbeta and 13 Jbeta primers. Only in-frame clones appear in the TCRdb table, and some are missing; sequencing was by immunoSEQ multiplex PCR. The data show roughly 250,000 clones, about 80% seen once. The material sequenced was PBMCs. The receptors originated from a girl under 10 years old in good health and CMV-seronegative.

The rearrangement uses TRBV28 and TRBJ2-4; D not resolved. Trimming took 4 bases from V and 2 from J, leaving 18 bases between them. CDR1 is MDHEN and CDR2 is SYDVKM in the germline V gene. CDR3 length: 17 amino acids. The CDR3 DNA follows: TGTGCCAGCAGTTCCTATCCCTCTGTGAAGACCAAAAACATTCAGTACTTC. Protein: CASSSYPSVKTKNIQYF.

The chain links TRBV29-1 to TRBJ1-3; the match to TRBD1 covers 7 bases. V was clipped by 6 bases and J by 2 bases; unmatched bases: 7. Germline CDR1 SQVTM, CDR2 ANQGSEA. This CDR3 contains 14 residues. This CDR3 is CSVGEGTAGNTIYF. DNA for the CDR3: TGCAGCGTCGGAGAAGGGACAGCTGGAAACACCATATATTTT. Using reference TRBV29-1 and TRBJ1-3 for the parts outside the CDR3, the full variable domain is SAVISQKPSRDICQRGTSLTIQCQVDSQVTMMFWYRQQPGQSLTLIATANQGSEATYESGFVIDKFPISRPNLTFSTLTVSNMSPEDSSIYLCSVGEGTAGNTIYFGEGSWLTVV.

V gene TRBV25-1 combines with J gene TRBJ2-1, with 10 bases matching TRBD2. J was trimmed by 2 bases and V by 2 bases; bases with no gene match: 3. Germline CDR1 MGHDK, CDR2 SYGVNS. CDR3 length: 16 amino acids. In nucleotides, the CDR3 is TGTGCCAGCAGTGAACTGAGCGGGAGGGCCTACAATGAGCAGTTCTTC. Translating gives CASSELSGRAYNEQFF.

The V gene is TRBV7-2, the J gene TRBJ2-5; TRBD2 is a possible D gene (6 bases). CDR1 is SGHTA, CDR2 FQGNSA, per germline. Trimming pared 4 bases from V and 4 bases from J, leaving 16 bases between. The CDR3 runs to 15 residues. CDR3 coding DNA: TGTGCCAGCAGCTCTTCGACTAGTTTGTCAGAGACCCAGTACTTC. Its protein is CASSSSTSLSETQYF.

This clone was seen only a few times. The chain links TRBV30 to TRBJ2-7; possible D gene TRBD2, 5 bases. V was shortened by 3 bases and J by 6 bases, with 15 bases between the two germline ends. There are 13 residues in the CDR3. The germline CDR1 and CDR2 sequences are GTSNPN and SVGIG (reference sequence). The CDR3 bases are TGTGCCTGGAGATCGGGATACGGTTCCGAGCAGTACTTC. It codes for CAWRSGYGSEQYF.

The chain recombines TRBV5-4 with TRBJ2-7, with D possibly matching TRBD1 (6 bases). CDR3 length: 14 amino acids. Trimming cost V 0 bases and J 0 bases, with 7 bases left between them. CDR1 and CDR2 (germline): SGHNT, YYREEE (reference sequence). The CDR3 DNA sequence: TGTGCCAGCAGCTTGGGGGACAACTCCTACGAGCAGTACTTC. Its translation: CASSLGDNSYEQYF. Full variable domain (outside the CDR3, taken from reference TRBV5-4 and TRBJ2-7): ETGVTQSPTHLIKTRGQQVTLRCSSQSGHNTVSWYQQALGQGPQFIFQYYREEENGRGNFPPRFSGLQFPNYSSELNVNALELDDSALYLCASSLGDNSYEQYFGPGTRLTVT.

CDR3 DNA sequence: TGCGCCAGCAGCCCTGAAGGACAGGGAGGCTGGGAGACCCAGTACTTC. Amino acids: CASSPEGQGGWETQYF. The chain couples TRBV5-1 to TRBJ2-5; 8 bases fit TRBD1. The germline gives CDR1 SGHRS, CDR2 YFSETQ. The CDR3 has 16 amino acids. The J segment lost 5 bases and the V segment lost 4 bases, leaving 13 bases of the junction unmatched.

The rearrangement links TRBV30 to TRBJ1-4, with TRBD1 identical over 7 bases. Trimming at V came to 0 bases and at J to 4 bases, leaving 5 bases not matched to a gene. This CDR3 comprises 15 residues. From germline, CDR1 is GTSNPN and CDR2 SVGIG (reference sequence). CDR3 sequence: CAWSVRDRVNEKLFF. CDR3 DNA sequence: TGTGCCTGGAGTGTACGGGACAGAGTTAATGAAAAACTGTTTTTT.

The rearrangement links TRBV5-1 to TRBJ2-1; D may be TRBD2 (6 bases). The CDR3 loop spans 13 amino acids. V lost 4 bases to trimming and J lost 10 bases, with 15 bases between them. Germline V gives CDR1 SGHRS, CDR2 YFSETQ. CDR3 nucleotide sequence: TGCGCCAGCAGCATGAATGAGGCGGGAGAGCAGTTCTTC. Translating gives CASSMNEAGEQFF.

V is TRBV5-1 and J is TRBJ2-4; possible D gene TRBD1, 5 bases. The germline CDR1 and CDR2 sequences are SGHRS and YFSETQ. The CDR3 is 13 amino acids. Trimming removed 2 bases at V and 8 bases at J, with 11 bases between. In DNA, the CDR3 is TGCGCCAGCAGCTTCGTGGAAGGGGACATTCAGTACTTC. Protein: CASSFVEGDIQYF.

The gene calls are TRBV5-1 and TRBJ1-5; D remains unclear. V lost 0 bases and J lost 1, with 11 bases in between. This CDR3 is 16 amino acids long. The germline V gene encodes CDR1 SGHRS and CDR2 YFSETQ. This CDR3 reads CASSLDVDKSNQPQHF. CDR3 bases: TGCGCCAGCAGCTTGGATGTAGACAAAAGCAATCAGCCCCAGCATTTT. Supplemented by reference TRBV5-1 and TRBJ1-5, the full variable domain reads KAGVTQTPRYLIKTRGQQVTLSCSPISGHRSVSWYQQTPGQGLQFLFEYFSETQRNKGNFPGRFSGRQFSNSRSEMNVSTLELGDSALYLCASSLDVDKSNQPQHFGDGTRLSIL.

This chain links TRBV5-1 with TRBJ2-2; D may be TRBD1 (6 bases). Germline CDR1 is SGHRS and CDR2 is YFSETQ. V lost 1 base and J lost 0, with 10 bases in between. The CDR3 spans 16 residues. The CDR3: CASSLTPGANTGELFF. The CDR3 DNA is TGCGCCAGCAGCTTGACCCCAGGGGCGAACACCGGGGAGCTGTTTTTT.

V is TRBV6-1 and J is TRBJ2-5, with a possible D match to TRBD2 (6 bases). The CDR3 totals 14 residues. Germline V gene lookup returns CDR1 MNHNS and CDR2 SASEGT. With 1 base removed from V and 5 bases from J, the gap between germline ends came to 11 bases. Here the CDR3 DNA reads TGTGCCAGCAGTGAAGATCGCCTAGCGGAGACCCAGTACTTC. Its protein product is CASSEDRLAETQYF.

The chain carries TRBV5-4 and TRBJ1-3; possibly TRBD1 for D (6 bases). The CDR3 totals 14 residues. V was cut by 1 base and J by 6 bases, with 11 bases left in between. The germline gives CDR1 SGHNT, CDR2 YYREEE (reference sequence). CDR3 protein: CASSLQGRENTIYF. Here the CDR3 DNA reads TGTGCCAGCAGCTTGCAGGGGCGTGAAAACACCATATATTTT.

The chain joins TRBV6-1 to TRBJ2-5; unclear D gene. The length of the CDR3 is 13 residues. V was shortened by 1 base and J by 2 bases, with 5 bases between the two germline ends. Looked up from germline, CDR1 is MNHNS and CDR2 is SASEGT. For the CDR3, the DNA is TGTGCCAGCAGTGAAGACATACAAGAGACCCAGTACTTC. This sequence encodes CASSEDIQETQYF.

The gene calls are TRBV4-1 and TRBJ1-5, with D possibly being TRBD1 (6 bases). Trimming removed 4 bases from V and 6 bases from J, with 28 bases in between. The CDR3 contains 19 residues. Per germline, CDR1 MGHRA and CDR2 YSYEKL. CDR3 region: CASSRATGFGGPRGQPQHF. For the CDR3, the DNA is TGCGCCAGCAGCCGAGCTACGGGGTTTGGGGGCCCAAGGGGTCAGCCCCAGCATTTT.

The chain has TRBV10-1 and TRBJ2-3, with D possibly TRBD1 on 7 matching bases. The CDR3 is 13 amino acids. Per the germline V gene, CDR1 is WNHNN and CDR2 is SYGVQD (reference sequence). Trimming pared 8 bases from V and 6 bases from J, leaving 15 bases between. As DNA, the CDR3 is TGCGCCAGCCGACGGGACAGCGGGGATACGCAGTATTTT. Residues: CASRRDSGDTQYF.

The rearrangement uses TRBV18 and TRBJ1-3, with D possibly matching TRBD1 (6 bases). CDR1 and CDR2 from the germline V gene are KGHSH and LQKENI. V dropped 5 bases and J dropped 0 bases, with 11 bases sitting between them. The CDR3 runs 15 residues. CDR3 bases: TGTGCCAGCTCAGAGAGGGACATCTCTGGAAACACCATATATTTT. It translates to CASSERDISGNTIYF.

The J gene is TRBJ2-2, the V gene TRBV7-9, with 7 positions matching TRBD1. With V trimmed by 5 bases and J by 1 base, 4 bases remained unmatched. Looked up from germline, CDR1 is SEHNR and CDR2 is FQNEAQ (reference sequence). CDR3 length equals 15 residues. DNA for the CDR3: TGTGCCAGCAGCGCGGACAGGAGGAACACCGGGGAGCTGTTTTTT. It is translated as CASSADRRNTGELFF.

The chain links TRBV5-1 to TRBJ1-1, with D hard to call. Deletions cut 2 bases from V and 5 bases from J, with 16 bases between. Germline values: CDR1 SGHRS, CDR2 YFSETQ. The CDR3 is made up of 15 amino acids. CDR3 in amino acids: CASSLNLGVGTEAFF. Written as DNA, the CDR3 is TGCGCCAGCAGCTTAAACCTAGGTGTCGGGACTGAAGCTTTCTTT.

CDR3 loop: CASSPGQGAYEQYF. The CDR3 nucleotides are TGTGCCAGCAGCCCGGGACAGGGCGCCTACGAGCAGTACTTC. The V call is TRBV9, the J call TRBJ2-7, with TRBD1 matching over 9 bases. CDR1 SGDLS and CDR2 YYNGEE come from the germline V gene. CDR3 size: 14 residues. The ends lost 4 bases at V and 2 bases at J; junction bases unmatched: 4.

This clone was counted only a few times. CDR3 sequence (DNA): TGTGCCAGCAGTCCAGGCCGCTATGGCTACACCTTC. It codes for CASSPGRYGYTF. This chain links TRBV6-5 with TRBJ1-2; no reliable D call. V was shortened by 5 bases and J by 4 bases, with 8 bases between the two germline ends. This CDR3 has 12 residues. CDR1 and CDR2 (germline): MNHEY, SVGAGI.

The gene calls are TRBV5-1 and TRBJ2-3; 9 bases align to TRBD1. The V and J ends lost 3 bases and 3 bases, in that order; junction bases with no gene match: 5. The CDR3 has 15 amino acids. The germline gives CDR1 SGHRS, CDR2 YFSETQ. The DNA of the CDR3 is TGCGCCAGCAGCTCTATGACAGGGGGGACAGATACGCAGTATTTT. It is translated as CASSSMTGGTDTQYF.

This clone occurred a few times. The chain is built from TRBV4-1 and TRBJ1-4; D perhaps matches TRBD1 (5 bases). CDR1 is MGHRA, CDR2 YSYEKL, per germline. The length of the CDR3 is 14 residues. Trimming removed 0 bases at V and 14 bases at J, with 16 bases between. The CDR3 sequence is CASSQDEIRGGLFF. The DNA of the CDR3 is TGCGCCAGCAGCCAAGATGAAATCCGTGGGGGGCTGTTTTTT.

The V gene is TRBV28, the J gene TRBJ1-2, with 8 bases identical to TRBD1. Germline assignment: CDR1 MDHEN and CDR2 SYDVKM. The CDR3 is made up of 15 amino acids. The V gene end was trimmed by 5 bases and the J gene end by 4 bases; junction bases not matched to a gene: 9. The CDR3 sequence is CASSLGTGRSYGYTF. The CDR3 DNA is TGTGCCAGCAGTCTCGGGACAGGCAGGAGCTATGGCTACACCTTC.